Listed here are 3 T cell receptor beta chains from one sample, sequenced in a study of T cell responses to AZD1222 COVID-19 vaccine. Method: immunoSEQ multiplex PCR; TCRdb's copy keeps in-frame clones and lacks some. There are more than 85,000 clones in the sample; roughly 90% occur only once, and over 12% lies in the top ten. Sequenced here: peripheral blood, sampled 28 days after the second AZD1222 dose. These receptors were taken from an adult who received the AZD1222 COVID-19 vaccine.

There are a few counts of this clone. This rearrangement joins TRBV12-3 or TRBV12-4 to TRBJ1-5; D may be TRBD1 (5 bases). V lost 8 bases and J 4 bases, leaving 12 bases between the germline ends. The CDR3 extends over 13 amino acids. Here the CDR3 reads CASWMGENQPQHF. In nucleotides, the CDR3 is TGTGCCAGCTGGATGGGGGAAAATCAGCCCCAGCATTTT.

The chain has TRBV29-1 and TRBJ2-1; 11 nucleotides align to TRBD2. The junction had 9 bases not matched to a gene; V was cut back by 0 bases and J by 5 bases. The V gene's germline CDR1 is SQVTM and CDR2 ANQGSEA. There are 17 residues in the CDR3. The CDR3 DNA follows: TGCAGCGTTGAAGATCCGAGAGGGACTAGCGGAAACAATGAGCAGTTCTTC. This encodes CSVEDPRGTSGNNEQFF.

The chain is built from TRBV6-5 and TRBJ2-6; D gene uncertain. From germline, CDR1 is MNHEY and CDR2 SVGAGI. The CDR3 covers 13 residues. Trimming stripped 6 bases from V and 2 bases from J, with 5 bases between. CDR3 residues: CASSSPGANVLTF. The CDR3 DNA sequence: TGTGCCAGCAGCTCCCCTGGGGCCAACGTCCTGACTTTC.